This T cell receptor (beta chain) was sequenced for a study of T-cell memory formation after mild COVID-19. Notes on the study in general: Cross-reactive memory seemingly joined, as some responding clones were found in pre-infection memory. Those CD4+ clones that contracted were mainly in CM and EM (CD8+ ones in EMRA). Nothing confirmed that second-wave clones peaking on day 37 were specific for SARS-CoV-2.

CDR3 length: 17 amino acids. The junction had 12 bases not matched to a gene; V was cut back by 3 bases and J by 6 bases. TCRdb recomputed calls from the 5' RACE reads with MiXCR, one row per CDR3 protein. The sample includes 250,000 to 300,000 distinct CDR3 sequences, 15% to 20% seen only once; the top ten take about a fifth. A note on this clonotype: Its antigen is unknown.

The receptor's source is a man aged 18 to 30 who had mild COVID-19 (a few samples of this study predate the infection). Cell type and time point are not known. This chain uses TRBV12-3 or TRBV12-4 with TRBJ2-3; 10 nucleotides match TRBD2. The sequenced sample was PBMCs or a T cell subset sorted from them (not recorded which). The chain's CDR3 is CASSFTSSGGQRDTQYF. The CDR3 DNA reads as TGTGCCAGCAGTTTCACGTCTAGCGGGGGCCAGCGGGATACGCAGTATTTT.